This TCR beta chain was captured by sequencing in a study of PD-L1 blockade in urothelial cancer. Study information: Samples of blood were analyzed 3 weeks (second dose) and 6 weeks after treatment start. Study results and caveats: Blood TCR clonality below the median before treatment was a predictor of better survival. Tumor-associated clones in the blood of durable-benefit patients grew more at 3 weeks.

The sample holds one count of this clone. What it binds is unknown. Sequencing was performed with immunoSEQ multiplex PCR; in TCRdb, only in-frame clones are kept and a portion is missing. The repertoire holds under 80,000 clones, with about four fifths as singletons. Time point of the sample: pretreatment peripheral blood. The study collected 1 to 8 samples per patient, pretreatment and on-treatment. The source material was PBMCs, sampled around atezolizumab (anti-PD-L1) treatment. The TCR sequence derives from a man in his 70s with urothelial cancer.

CDR3 protein: CASSRYRDGSAPLHF. The CDR3 DNA reads TGTGCCAGCAGCCGTTACAGGGATGGGAGTGCACCCCTCCACTTT. The chain is built from TRBV2 and TRBJ1-6; D perhaps matches TRBD1 (6 bases). Per germline, CDR1 SNHLY and CDR2 FYNNEI. There are 15 residues in the CDR3. Trimming took 6 bases from V and 11 from J, leaving 20 bases between them. The whole variable domain, remainder taken from reference TRBV2 and TRBJ1-6, is EPEVTQTPSHQVTQMGQEVILRCVPISNHLYFYWYRQILGQKVEFLVSFYNNEISEKSEIFDDQFSVERPDGSNFTLKIRSTKLEDSAMYFCASSRYRDGSAPLHFGNGTRLTVT.